This is a list of T cell receptor beta chains from one sample in a study of blood T cell repertoires in COVID-19. Produced via immunoSEQ multiplex PCR; TCRdb's table is partial and in-frame only. The sample yields about 250,000 clones, about 85% seen once. The specimen sequenced was peripheral blood. These receptors were obtained from a human donor with COVID-19, enrolled during active disease. The donor label of this sample is uncertain. Both conserved end residues are part of each CDR3. The D gene is left open where the match is weak. Not every row has a clone size; where given, it reads once, few, many or a size class.

clone size,V gene,J gene,D gene,CDR3 protein,CDR3 DNA
.,TRBV3-1/TRBV3-2,TRBJ2-1,TRBD2,CASSRGRGSSGRNEQFF,TGTGCCAGCAGCCGGGGGCGTGGGTCTAGCGGGAGAAATGAGCAGTTCTTC
.,TRBV5-6,TRBJ2-4,.,CASSLWQGINIQYF,TGTGCCAGCAGCTTGTGGCAGGGGATAAACATTCAGTACTTC
.,TRBV5-1,TRBJ1-2,.,CASSSGSNRANYGYTF,TGCGCCAGCAGCTCCGGAAGCAACAGAGCTAACTATGGCTACACCTTC
.,TRBV6-5,TRBJ1-1,TRBD1,CAGKIQGGRDTEAFF,TGTGCCGGGAAAATACAGGGGGGAAGGGACACTGAAGCTTTCTTT
.,TRBV30,TRBJ1-4,.,CAWSVGGEEKLFF,TGTGCCTGGAGTGTGGGGGGTGAAGAAAAACTGTTTTTT
.,TRBV6-5,TRBJ1-1,.,CASSYSGLSDTEAFF,TGTGCCAGCAGTTACTCAGGACTTTCCGACACTGAAGCTTTCTTT
once,TRBV7-6,TRBJ2-2,TRBD2,CASSVGTSENTGELFF,TGTGCCAGCAGCGTTGGGACTAGCGAGAACACCGGGGAGCTGTTTTTT
few,TRBV6-5,TRBJ1-4,TRBD1,CASSYTSGTGPEKLFF,TGTGCCAGCAGTTACACCTCCGGGACAGGGCCTGAAAAACTGTTTTTT
.,TRBV24-1,TRBJ2-1,TRBD1,CATSEDRGSHEQFF,TGTGCCACCAGTGAGGACAGGGGGAGTCATGAGCAGTTCTTC
.,TRBV28,TRBJ2-3,TRBD2,CASSSLTSGVSTDTQYF,TGTGCCAGCAGTTCCCTGACTAGCGGAGTCAGCACAGATACGCAGTATTTT
.,TRBV9,TRBJ1-1,.,CASSPSNQGFEAFF,TGTGCCAGCAGCCCAAGTAACCAGGGGTTTGAAGCTTTCTTT
.,TRBV4-3,TRBJ1-1,.,CASSRNLGESNTEAFF,TGCGCCAGCAGTCGAAATTTGGGAGAGTCAAACACTGAAGCTTTCTTT
few,TRBV2,TRBJ1-5,.,CASSFGVNQPQHF,TGTGCCAGCAGTTTCGGGGTTAATCAGCCCCAGCATTTT
.,TRBV19,TRBJ2-7,.,CASSIEEGRAEQYF,TGTGCCAGTAGTATAGAAGAGGGCCGGGCTGAGCAGTACTTC
.,TRBV28,TRBJ1-5,.,CASSPPGQPQHF,TGTGCCAGCAGCCCCCCAGGGCAGCCCCAGCATTTT
.,TRBV2,TRBJ2-5,TRBD2,CASIRTSGETQYF,TGTGCCAGCATTAGGACTAGCGGGGAGACCCAGTACTTC
few,TRBV28,TRBJ1-2,.,CASSLWSRQEAHYYGYTF,TGTGCCAGCAGTTTATGGTCCCGGCAGGAAGCCCACTACTATGGCTACACCTTC
once,TRBV14,TRBJ1-2,.,CASSSISGAYTF,TGTGCCAGCAGCTCGATCTCAGGGGCCTACACCTTC
once,TRBV2,TRBJ2-2,TRBD1,CASSEWQGADTGELFF,TGTGCCAGCAGTGAATGGCAGGGGGCCGACACCGGGGAGCTGTTTTTT
.,TRBV19,TRBJ2-5,.,CASSGGVGTETQYF,TGTGCCAGTAGTGGGGGCGTGGGTACGGAGACCCAGTACTTC